A single sample gave rise to the 25 T cell receptor beta chains below, sequenced in a study of response to subunit inactivated influenza vaccine. TCRdb re-analysed the RT-PCR reads in MiXCR, keeping a single row per CDR3 protein. Counted here are around 570,000 distinct CDR3 sequences, about 11% occurring once; the ten biggest clones make up approximately 11%. This sample was shared with a second study, whose subject was T cells expressing NK-cell markers. That paper states: In generating TCR beta cDNA, 5'RACE template switching with UMIs was used.

The specimen was PBMCs from blood, collected on the day of vaccination. Receptors were obtained from a man in his fifties who received an inactivated influenza vaccine.

In this sample, this clonotype turned up many times. This chain joins TRBV19 and TRBJ1-5; TRBD1 agrees at 7 bases. This CDR3 has 13 amino acids. V lost 7 bases, J lost 3 bases, and 3 bases stayed unmatched. The germline V gene has CDR1 LNHDA and CDR2 SQIVND (reference sequence). Here the CDR3 reads CASTDRANQPQHF. CDR3 coding DNA: TGTGCCAGTACCGACAGGGCCAATCAGCCCCAGCATTTT.

This clonotype was observed a few times. J is TRBJ2-5 and V is TRBV20-1, with a tentative D call TRBD2 (5 bases). In germline, CDR1 is DFQATT, CDR2 SNEGSKA (reference sequence). The germline V and J ends were trimmed by 1 base and 0 bases, with 6 bases remaining between them. This CDR3 has 13 amino acids. The CDR3 sequence: CSARGGYQETQYF. Here the CDR3 DNA reads TGCAGTGCTAGAGGCGGGTACCAAGAGACCCAGTACTTC.

The rearrangement joins TRBV5-4 to TRBJ1-2; D is unresolved. V lost 0 bases and J 3 bases, leaving 9 bases between the germline ends. The V gene's germline CDR1 is SGHNT and CDR2 YYREEE (reference sequence). CDR3 length: 14 residues. The CDR3 sequence: CASSLGTADYGYTF. CDR3 DNA sequence: TGTGCCAGCAGCTTGGGAACAGCAGACTATGGCTACACCTTC.

This clonotype was counted a few times. This chain uses TRBV2 with TRBJ2-7; unclear D gene. This CDR3 region has 13 residues. CDR1 and CDR2 (germline): SNHLY, FYNNEI. The V end lost 7 bases, the J end lost 1 base, and 11 bases lay between the germline ends. This CDR3 is CASNPDGSYEQYF. The CDR3 DNA follows: TGTGCCAGCAACCCGGACGGTTCCTACGAGCAGTACTTC.

This chain uses TRBV9 with TRBJ1-1; TRBD1 aligns across 7 bases. Germline V gives CDR1 SGDLS, CDR2 YYNGEE. The junction had 7 bases not matched to a gene; V was cut back by 3 bases and J by 8 bases. CDR3 length: 13 residues. CDR3 in amino acids: CASSAAGTDEAFF. CDR3 coding DNA: TGTGCCAGCAGCGCAGCAGGGACAGACGAAGCTTTCTTT. The full variable domain, its missing parts supplied by reference TRBV9 and TRBJ1-1, is DSGVTQTPKHLITATGQRVTLRCSPRSGDLSVYWYQQSLDQGLQFLIQYYNGEERAKGNILERFSAQQFPDLHSELNLSSLELGDSALYFCASSAAGTDEAFFGQGTRLTVV.

This chain joins TRBV5-1 and TRBJ2-7, with 9 nucleotides matching TRBD1. Germline V lookup: CDR1 SGHRS, CDR2 YFSETQ. V shed 6 bases, J shed 3 bases, and the junction held 4 bases outside the gene matches. The CDR3 loop spans 13 amino acids. The CDR3 sequence is CASNTGQGYEQYF. The CDR3 DNA reads TGCGCCAGCAACACGGGACAGGGCTACGAGCAGTACTTC.

This clonotype occurred a few times. The chain uses TRBV27 and TRBJ2-7, with TRBD2 matching 10 bases. The CDR3 extends over 17 amino acids. Germline trimming cut 2 bases from V and 6 bases from J; bases unmatched to any gene: 13. CDR1 MNHEY and CDR2 SMNVEV come from the germline V gene (reference sequence). The CDR3 region has the DNA TGTGCCAGCAGTTTAAGCATGGGAAGCGGGAGGGCCTTCGAGCAGTACTTC. Encoded protein: CASSLSMGSGRAFEQYF.

The sample holds a few counts of this clonotype. This chain uses TRBV24-1 with TRBJ1-2, with D possibly TRBD1 on 6 matching bases. This CDR3 region has 13 residues. Per the germline V gene, CDR1 is KGHDR and CDR2 is SFDVKD. The V and J ends lost 1 base and 6 bases respectively, with 8 bases between them. CDR3 region: CATSDLPGDGYTF. The CDR3 DNA sequence: TGTGCCACCAGTGATTTACCAGGGGATGGCTACACCTTC.

The table lists this clonotype with a few counts. This chain connects TRBV5-1 to TRBJ2-3, with TRBD1 identical over 8 bases. Germline V gives CDR1 SGHRS, CDR2 YFSETQ. V shed 4 bases, J shed 0 bases, and the junction held 7 bases outside the gene matches. The CDR3 has 16 amino acids. The CDR3 nucleotides read TGCGCCAGCAGCCAAACAGGGGGGTTTAGCACAGATACGCAGTATTTT. This sequence encodes CASSQTGGFSTDTQYF.

The rearrangement joins TRBV12-3 or TRBV12-4 to TRBJ1-1, with 8 bases matching TRBD1. The trim removed 6 bases at V and 4 bases at J, leaving 1 base unmatched. The CDR3 sequence is 12 residues long. The CDR3: CASRDRATEAFF. CDR3 sequence (DNA): TGTGCCAGCAGGGACAGGGCCACTGAAGCTTTCTTT.

The chain employs TRBV11-2 and TRBJ2-1; 8 nucleotides align to TRBD2. Germline V gives CDR1 SGHAT, CDR2 FQNNGV. CDR3 length: 19 residues. J was trimmed by 4 bases and V by 0 bases; bases with no gene match: 14. CDR3 sequence: CASSLEGRLAGHLYNEQFF. The CDR3 nucleotides read TGTGCCAGCAGCTTAGAAGGAAGATTAGCGGGACATCTTTACAATGAGCAGTTCTTC.

This rearrangement joins TRBV7-3 to TRBJ2-5; no definite D call. From germline, CDR1 is SGHTA and CDR2 FQGTGA. The CDR3 length is 13 residues. The V gene lost 2 bases and the J gene lost 4 bases, with 8 bases spanning the gap. The CDR3: CASSLEATETQYF. The CDR3 bases are TGTGCCAGCAGCTTAGAGGCAACAGAGACCCAGTACTTC.

This rearrangement joins TRBV20-1 to TRBJ2-7; D is ambiguous. This CDR3 is built from 12 residues. V lost 4 bases to trimming and J lost 3 bases, with 10 bases between them. Germline V gives CDR1 DFQATT, CDR2 SNEGSKA (reference sequence). The CDR3 region has the DNA TGCAGTGCTATCCCCCACAGCTACGAGCAGTACTTC. Residues: CSAIPHSYEQYF.

Ten or more counts support this clonotype. This chain links TRBV15 with TRBJ2-5; D gene ambiguous. The CDR3 runs to 14 residues. Germline CDR1 LNHNV, CDR2 YYDKDF (reference sequence). The germline V and J ends were trimmed by 4 bases and 5 bases, with 14 bases remaining between them. The CDR3 sequence: CATSIQLERETQYF. CDR3 DNA: TGTGCCACCAGCATTCAACTCGAAAGGGAGACCCAGTACTTC.

This chain joins TRBV7-9 and TRBJ2-3, with D possibly TRBD1 on 6 matching bases. This CDR3 is built from 12 residues. Germline values: CDR1 SEHNR, CDR2 FQNEAQ (reference sequence). V lost 5 bases and J 7 bases, leaving 10 bases between the germline ends. The CDR3, as DNA: TGTGCCAGCAGCCTGGGACAAAATACGCAGTATTTT. Protein product: CASSLGQNTQYF.

This chain links TRBV6-5 with TRBJ1-2; D is uncertain. The CDR3 contains 14 residues. V was clipped by 3 bases and J by 7 bases, with 15 bases between them. Germline lookup yields CDR1 MNHEY and CDR2 SVGAGI. The CDR3 spells CASSYGGVSAGYTF. CDR3 DNA: TGTGCCAGCAGTTATGGTGGGGTGAGCGCTGGCTACACCTTC.

V gene TRBV5-1 combines with J gene TRBJ2-1, with D unresolved. Trimming removed 2 bases at V and 0 bases at J, with 9 bases between. The CDR3 is made up of 15 amino acids. Per germline, CDR1 SGHRS and CDR2 YFSETQ. The CDR3 DNA reads TGCGCCAGCAGCTTTCCCCCGAGCTCCTACAATGAGCAGTTCTTC. Encoded protein: CASSFPPSSYNEQFF.

This clonotype was recorded many times. The chain employs TRBV7-9 and TRBJ2-7; D may be TRBD1 (5 bases). Germline loops: CDR1 SEHNR, CDR2 FQNEAQ (reference sequence). Trimming stripped 3 bases from V and 1 base from J, with 10 bases between. The CDR3 length is 14 residues. The CDR3 loop reads CASSFPDSSYEQYF. CDR3 in DNA: TGTGCCAGCAGCTTCCCAGACAGTTCCTACGAGCAGTACTTC.

This clonotype was found a few times. The chain employs TRBV6-1 and TRBJ2-2; tentatively, D is TRBD2 (6 bases). The ends were cut back, 7 bases at V and 2 bases at J, with 26 bases in the middle. This CDR3 region has 19 residues. The V gene's germline CDR1 is MNHNS and CDR2 SASEGT. CDR3 sequence reads: CASTYGPTWRAKNTGELFF. Written as DNA, the CDR3 is TGTGCCAGCACCTACGGACCAACATGGAGGGCCAAAAACACCGGGGAGCTGTTTTTT.

This chain connects TRBV6-1 to TRBJ2-7, with D possibly being TRBD1 or TRBD2 (6 bases each). Germline V gene sequence: CDR1 MNHNS, CDR2 SASEGT. The CDR3 sequence is 14 residues long. V lost 1 base, J lost 2 bases, and 9 bases lay in between. CDR3 in DNA: TGTGCCAGCAGTGAAGTGGGGGGCACCTACGAGCAGTACTTC. It specifies CASSEVGGTYEQYF.

This clonotype was seen repeatedly, ten times or more. The V gene is TRBV5-1, the J gene TRBJ2-7, with 13 nucleotides matching TRBD2. The CDR3 spans 16 residues. Germline CDR1 and CDR2: SGHRS and YFSETQ. With 4 bases clipped from V and 2 bases from J, the junction kept 6 bases outside the gene matches. The CDR3 nucleotides are TGCGCCAGCAGCCCCGGACTAGCGGGAGTTGCCTACGAGCAGTACTTC. Encoded protein: CASSPGLAGVAYEQYF. Looking up the rest from reference TRBV5-1 and TRBJ2-7 gives the full variable domain: KAGVTQTPRYLIKTRGQQVTLSCSPISGHRSVSWYQQTPGQGLQFLFEYFSETQRNKGNFPGRFSGRQFSNSRSEMNVSTLELGDSALYLCASSPGLAGVAYEQYFGPGTRLTVT.

This chain uses TRBV3-1 with TRBJ2-7; no clear D. CDR3 length: 11 residues. Germline V lookup: CDR1 LGHDT, CDR2 YNNKEL (reference sequence). Between the trimmed V and J ends, which lost 1 base and 6 bases, there was a span of 4 bases. The CDR3 sequence is CASSQALEQYF. In DNA form, the CDR3 reads TGTGCCAGCAGCCAAGCCCTCGAGCAGTACTTC.

This clonotype was observed a handful of times. CDR3 sequence: CASSSPSGIEQYF. The CDR3 nucleotides are TGTGCCAGCAGCTCGCCCTCTGGGATCGAGCAGTACTTC. The chain links TRBV11-2 to TRBJ2-7; no clear D gene. This CDR3 is built from 13 residues. CDR1 SGHAT and CDR2 FQNNGV come from the germline V gene. The V end was cut by 4 bases, the J end by 6 bases, with 13 bases between.

There are many counts of this clonotype. The genes are TRBV7-3 and TRBJ1-4; a weak D match, TRBD1 (6 bases). This CDR3 comprises 13 residues. CDR1 and CDR2 (germline): SGHTA, FQGTGA. The V gene lost 5 bases and the J gene lost 7 bases, with 11 bases spanning the gap. In DNA form, the CDR3 reads TGTGCCAGCAGCCCCCGAGGGGGTGAAAAACTGTTTTTT. Translation: CASSPRGGEKLFF.

This clonotype was found a few times. V is TRBV5-1 and J is TRBJ2-5, with D maybe TRBD2 (6 bases). This CDR3 spans 11 amino acids. Trimming took 3 bases from V and 9 from J, leaving 9 bases between them. Germline V gives CDR1 SGHRS, CDR2 YFSETQ. As DNA, the CDR3 is TGCGCCAGCAGCTCTTGGGGGGCCCAGTACTTC. The encoded protein is CASSSWGAQYF.